This T cell receptor (beta chain) was identified in a study of T-cell memory formation after mild COVID-19. The junction had 11 bases not matched to a gene; V was cut back by 4 bases and J by 5 bases. This CDR3 spans 17 amino acids. Germline V lookup: CDR1 LGHDT, CDR2 YNNKEL (reference sequence). TCRdb reanalysed the 5' RACE reads using MiXCR and keeps one entry per CDR3 protein. Of about 470,000 distinct CDR3 sequences listed, roughly 20% were seen once; the top ten hold approximately 13%. This chain joins TRBV3-1 and TRBJ2-2; the match to TRBD1 covers 9 bases. Input material: PBMCs or a T cell subset sorted from them (not recorded which). The TCR sequence derives from an adult woman who had mild COVID-19 (a few samples of this study predate the infection). Cell type and time point are not known. The CDR3 coding sequence is TGTGCCAGCAGCCGTAGAATCGGGACAGGGTCGACCGGGGAGCTGTTTTTT. Its protein is CASSRRIGTGSTGELFF.